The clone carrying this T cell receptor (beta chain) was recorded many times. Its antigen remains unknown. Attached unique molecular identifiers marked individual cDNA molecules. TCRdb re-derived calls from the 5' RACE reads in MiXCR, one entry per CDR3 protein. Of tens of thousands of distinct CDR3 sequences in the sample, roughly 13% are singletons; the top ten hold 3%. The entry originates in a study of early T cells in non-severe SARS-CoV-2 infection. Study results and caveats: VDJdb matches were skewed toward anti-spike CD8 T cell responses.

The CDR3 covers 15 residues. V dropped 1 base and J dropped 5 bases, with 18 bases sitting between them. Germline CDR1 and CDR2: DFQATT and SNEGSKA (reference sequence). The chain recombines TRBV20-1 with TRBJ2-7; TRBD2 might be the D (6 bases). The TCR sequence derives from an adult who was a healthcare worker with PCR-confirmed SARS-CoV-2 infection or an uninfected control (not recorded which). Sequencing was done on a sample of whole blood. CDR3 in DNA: TGCAGTGCTAGAGCACCGATGGAGGGTGGGAACGAGCAGTACTTC. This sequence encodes CSARAPMEGGNEQYF.